Below are 17 T cell receptor beta chains sequenced from a single sample in a study of vaccination and CD4 T cells after COVID-19. Described treatment: roughly 10-day PBMC culture with coronavirus spike peptide pools or control peptides (ViraFEST assay). Antigen specificity for these receptors is unknown. Cultured CD4+ T cell DNA was sequenced using the Oncomine TCR Beta short-read assay. TCRdb reprocessed the PCR reads with MiXCR, giving one entry per CDR3 protein. The table includes about 11,000 distinct CDR3 sequences, 29% detected once. The sequenced material came from cultured CD4+ T cells from blood. The receptors were gathered from a human donor with COVID-19.

There are a few counts of this clonotype. This chain connects TRBV4-1 to TRBJ2-2, with 7 bases aligning to TRBD2. Germline CDR1 reads MGHRA; CDR2 reads YSYEKL. The CDR3 is 15 residues long. The V and J ends lost 2 bases and 3 bases, in that order; junction bases with no gene match: 3. CDR3 in DNA: TGCGCCAGCAGCCAACCAGCGGGGTACACCGGGGAGCTGTTTTTT. Translating it yields CASSQPAGYTGELFF.

This rearrangement joins TRBV5-6 to TRBJ1-2, with D tentatively TRBD1 (6 bases). CDR1 is SGHDT and CDR2 is YYEEEE in the germline V gene. The V gene lost 5 bases and the J gene lost 4 bases, with 12 bases spanning the gap. CDR3 length equals 13 residues. The CDR3 sequence: CASREGGPYGYTF. In DNA form, the CDR3 reads TGTGCCAGCAGGGAGGGGGGACCCTATGGCTACACCTTC.

A remark on this clonotype: The junction differs from germline at one of its ends, possibly a read error. The chain has TRBV7-7 and TRBJ2-3; the match to TRBD2 covers 8 bases. The CDR3 loop spans 16 amino acids. Germline lookup yields CDR1 SSHAT and CDR2 FNYEAQ (reference sequence). The CDR3 DNA reads as TGTGCTAGCAGCTTAGGGGGTAGCGGGGGCACAGATACGCAGTATTTT. Translating it yields CASSLGGSGGTDTQYF.

This clonotype turned up a few times. The V gene is TRBV5-1, the J gene TRBJ1-1; D uncertain. Germline loops: CDR1 SGHRS, CDR2 YFSETQ. This CDR3 spans 15 amino acids. V was clipped by 0 bases and J by 0 bases, with 9 bases between them. CDR3 DNA: TGCGCCAGCAGCTTGGGGGCAGTCATGAACACTGAAGCTTTCTTT. Protein: CASSLGAVMNTEAFF. Full variable domain (outside the CDR3, taken from reference TRBV5-1 and TRBJ1-1): KAGVTQTPRYLIKTRGQQVTLSCSPISGHRSVSWYQQTPGQGLQFLFEYFSETQRNKGNFPGRFSGRQFSNSRSEMNVSTLELGDSALYLCASSLGAVMNTEAFFGQGTRLTVV.

This clonotype was found a few times. The chain links TRBV24-1 to TRBJ1-5; D is perhaps TRBD1 (6 bases). This CDR3 comprises 14 residues. Germline V lookup: CDR1 KGHDR, CDR2 SFDVKD. Trimming took off 4 bases at V and 6 bases at J, with 12 bases between the two ends. The CDR3 nucleotides read TGTGCCACCAGTGAGTCAGGGGCTGGTCAGCCCCAGCATTTT. Its translation: CATSESGAGQPQHF.

V gene TRBV28 combines with J gene TRBJ1-2, with D possibly TRBD1 on 5 matching bases. With 3 bases removed from V and 0 bases from J, the gap between germline ends came to 17 bases. The CDR3 is 17 residues long. Germline CDR1 reads MDHEN; CDR2 reads SYDVKM. CDR3 DNA: TGTGCCAGCAGTTTGGCCGACCGAATGGGGCCTAACTATGGCTACACCTTC. This sequence encodes CASSLADRMGPNYGYTF.

The rearrangement uses TRBV7-9 and TRBJ2-5; D is uncertain. This CDR3 comprises 13 residues. Trimming removed 4 bases from V and 7 bases from J, with 13 bases in between. In germline, CDR1 is SEHNR, CDR2 FQNEAQ (reference sequence). CDR3 amino acids: CASSWVLWWTQYF. The DNA for the CDR3 is TGTGCCAGCAGCTGGGTACTTTGGTGGACCCAGTACTTC.

Only a few counts were recorded for this clonotype. The chain couples TRBV6-1 to TRBJ1-1; 7 nucleotides align to TRBD1. The germline gives CDR1 MNHNS, CDR2 SASEGT. The CDR3 runs 14 residues. The ends lost 10 bases at V and 5 bases at J; junction bases unmatched: 13. CDR3 DNA sequence: TGTGCCACCTGGGGGGGACAGACTAAGACTGAAGCTTTCTTT. This gives the protein CATWGGQTKTEAFF.

The gene calls are TRBV20-1 and TRBJ2-5, with TRBD1 matching over 8 bases. CDR3 size: 13 residues. Per the germline V gene, CDR1 is DFQATT and CDR2 is SNEGSKA (reference sequence). After removal of 6 bases from V and 6 bases from J, the junction contained 9 bases not matched to a gene. CDR3 in amino acids: CSAPTGGGKTQYF. The DNA for the CDR3 is TGCAGTGCACCTACAGGGGGTGGAAAGACCCAGTACTTC.

J is TRBJ1-6 and V is TRBV5-1; TRBD1 agrees at 8 bases. The CDR3 is 14 amino acids. V dropped 0 bases and J dropped 7; count of bases not matched to a gene: 0. Looked up from germline, CDR1 is SGHRS and CDR2 is YFSETQ. The CDR3 region is CASSLGDRNSPLHF. The CDR3, as DNA: TGCGCCAGCAGCTTGGGGGACAGGAATTCACCCCTCCACTTT.

Only a few counts were recorded for this clonotype. The chain combines TRBV6-2 or TRBV6-3 with TRBJ1-2; D perhaps matches TRBD1 (5 bases). The CDR3 totals 16 residues. From germline, CDR1 is MNHEY and CDR2 SVGEGT. Between the trimmed V and J ends, which lost 0 bases and 8 bases, there was a span of 19 bases. CDR3 sequence (DNA): TGTGCCAGCAGTTACTCAACCGACAGAAGTCTTCACGGCTACACCTTC. Its protein is CASSYSTDRSLHGYTF.

This clonotype was counted a few times. J is TRBJ2-7 and V is TRBV20-1; 8 bases match TRBD1. V lost 5 bases, J lost 5 bases, and 8 bases stayed unmatched. Germline V gene sequence: CDR1 DFQATT, CDR2 SNEGSKA (reference sequence). The CDR3 has 13 residues. The CDR3 loop reads CSAPGTGPNEQYF. In nucleotides, the CDR3 is TGCAGTGCTCCTGGGACAGGTCCCAACGAGCAGTACTTC.

This clonotype was seen more than once but under ten times. The chain employs TRBV5-4 and TRBJ1-2; D uncertain. The CDR3 is made up of 13 amino acids. CDR1 is SGHNT and CDR2 is YYREEE in the germline V gene (reference sequence). Trimming stripped 7 bases from V and 2 bases from J, with 12 bases between. CDR3 loop: CASGEGVNYGYTF. CDR3 DNA: TGTGCCAGCGGAGAGGGAGTAAACTATGGCTACACCTTC.

This clonotype came up a few times. This chain uses TRBV10-3 with TRBJ1-5; 7 bases agree with TRBD1. The germline V gene has CDR1 ENHRY and CDR2 SYGVKD. V was pared by 7 bases and J by 4 bases, with 4 bases of the junction left unmatched. The CDR3 covers 13 residues. The CDR3 DNA sequence: TGTGCCATCACCGGGACAGAGAATCAGCCCCAGCATTTT. This translates into CAITGTENQPQHF.

This clonotype is labeled medium-sized (0.01 to 0.1%). V is TRBV7-2 and J is TRBJ1-5, with TRBD1 as a possible D gene (5 bases). This CDR3 comprises 18 residues. V was cut by 3 bases and J by 0 bases, with 18 bases left in between. Germline V CDR1 and CDR2: SGHTA, FQGNSA. This chain's CDR3 is CASSFLSTGLYSNQPQHF. As DNA, the CDR3 is TGTGCCAGCAGCTTCCTATCTACAGGCTTATATAGCAATCAGCCCCAGCATTTT.

This clonotype has more than one count but fewer than ten. CDR3 nucleotides: TGTGCCAGCAGAAATGCTTTGGGGCAACAGCCCCAGCATTTT. It encodes CASRNALGQQPQHF. This chain connects TRBV6-2 or TRBV6-3 to TRBJ1-5; D is perhaps TRBD1 (5 bases). V shed 6 bases and J shed 7 bases, with 16 bases lying between them. CDR1 MNHEY and CDR2 SVGEGT come from the germline V gene. This CDR3 comprises 14 residues.

About this clonotype itself: A junction end diverges from the germline sequence, so it may reflect a read error. The V call is TRBV5-3, the J call TRBJ2-7; 10 bases agree with TRBD1. TRBV5-3 is labeled an ORF, and its function is uncertain. The CDR3 contains 18 residues. The CDR3 sequence is CARSFLRDRGGGLYEQYF. The DNA for the CDR3 is TGTGCCAGAAGCTTCCTCCGGGACAGGGGAGGGGGTCTCTACGAGCAGTACTTT.